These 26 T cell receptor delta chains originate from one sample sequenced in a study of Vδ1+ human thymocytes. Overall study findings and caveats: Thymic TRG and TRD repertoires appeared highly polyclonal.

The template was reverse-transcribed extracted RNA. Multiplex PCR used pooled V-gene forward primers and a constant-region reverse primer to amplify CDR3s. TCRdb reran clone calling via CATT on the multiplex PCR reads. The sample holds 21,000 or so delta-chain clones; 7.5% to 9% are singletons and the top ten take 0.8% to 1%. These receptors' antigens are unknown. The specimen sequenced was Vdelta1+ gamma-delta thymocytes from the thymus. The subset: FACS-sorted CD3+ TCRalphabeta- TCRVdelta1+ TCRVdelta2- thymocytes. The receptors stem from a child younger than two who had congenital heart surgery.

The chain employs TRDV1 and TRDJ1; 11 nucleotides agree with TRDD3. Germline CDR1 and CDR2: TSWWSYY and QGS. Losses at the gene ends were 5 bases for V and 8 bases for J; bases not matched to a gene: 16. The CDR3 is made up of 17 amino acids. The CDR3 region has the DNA TGTGCTCTTGGGAAGGGGCCCCAACTGGGGGATAAGGGAAAACTCATCTTT. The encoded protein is CALGKGPQLGDKGKLIF.

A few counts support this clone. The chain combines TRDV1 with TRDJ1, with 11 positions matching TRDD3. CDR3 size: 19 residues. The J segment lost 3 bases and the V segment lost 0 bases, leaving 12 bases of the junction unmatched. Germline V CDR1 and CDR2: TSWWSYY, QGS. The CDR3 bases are TGTGCTCTTGGGGAACTCCCTTCCTTCTACTGGGGGATAGCCGATAAACTCATCTTT. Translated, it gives CALGELPSFYWGIADKLIF.

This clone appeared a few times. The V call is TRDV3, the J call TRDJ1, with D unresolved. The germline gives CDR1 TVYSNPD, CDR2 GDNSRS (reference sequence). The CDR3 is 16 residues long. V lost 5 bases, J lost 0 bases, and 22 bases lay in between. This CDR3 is CARRPPLKTYTDKLIF. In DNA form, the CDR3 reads TGTGCCCGACGGCCGCCCCTCAAGACGTACACCGATAAACTCATCTTT.

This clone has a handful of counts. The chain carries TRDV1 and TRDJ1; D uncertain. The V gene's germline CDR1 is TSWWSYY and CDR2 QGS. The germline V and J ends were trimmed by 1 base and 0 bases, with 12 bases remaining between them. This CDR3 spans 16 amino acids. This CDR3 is CALGERATWDTDKLIF. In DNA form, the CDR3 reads TGTGCTCTTGGGGAACGGGCTACTTGGGACACCGATAAACTCATCTTT.

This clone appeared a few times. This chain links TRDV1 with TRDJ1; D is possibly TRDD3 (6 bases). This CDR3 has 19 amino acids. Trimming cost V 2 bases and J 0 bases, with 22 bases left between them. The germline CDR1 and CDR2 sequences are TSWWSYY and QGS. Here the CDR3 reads CALGEVGRTGPMYTDKLIF. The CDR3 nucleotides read TGTGCTCTTGGGGAAGTGGGACGTACTGGGCCCATGTACACCGATAAACTCATCTTT.

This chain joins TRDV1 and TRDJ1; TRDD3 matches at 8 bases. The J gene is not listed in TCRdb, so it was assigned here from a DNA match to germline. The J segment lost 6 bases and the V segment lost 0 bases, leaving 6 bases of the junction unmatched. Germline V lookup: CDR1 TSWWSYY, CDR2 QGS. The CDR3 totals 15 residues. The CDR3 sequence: CALGELGWGTNKLIF. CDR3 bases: TGTGCTCTTGGGGAACTGGGCTGGGGGACAAATAAACTCATCTTT.

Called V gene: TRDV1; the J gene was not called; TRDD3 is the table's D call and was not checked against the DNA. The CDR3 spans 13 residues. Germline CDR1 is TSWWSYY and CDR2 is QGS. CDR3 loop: CALGELFPTRLIF. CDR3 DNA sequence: TGTGCTCTTGGGGAACTCTTTCCTACCCGGCTCATCTTT.

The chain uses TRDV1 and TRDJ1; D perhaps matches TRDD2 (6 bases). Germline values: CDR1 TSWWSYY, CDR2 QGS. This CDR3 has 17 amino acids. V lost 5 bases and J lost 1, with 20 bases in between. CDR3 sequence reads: CALGIHGLPDGTDKLIF. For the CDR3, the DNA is TGTGCTCTTGGGATCCACGGTCTTCCTGATGGCACCGATAAACTCATCTTT.

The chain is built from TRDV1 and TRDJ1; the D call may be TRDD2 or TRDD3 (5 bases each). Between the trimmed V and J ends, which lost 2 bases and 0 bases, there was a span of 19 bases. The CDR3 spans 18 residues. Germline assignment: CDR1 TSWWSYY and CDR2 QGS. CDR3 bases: TGTGCTCTTGGGGAATTCCTCGGGGGTCTCCCGTACACCGATAAACTCATCTTT. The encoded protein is CALGEFLGGLPYTDKLIF.

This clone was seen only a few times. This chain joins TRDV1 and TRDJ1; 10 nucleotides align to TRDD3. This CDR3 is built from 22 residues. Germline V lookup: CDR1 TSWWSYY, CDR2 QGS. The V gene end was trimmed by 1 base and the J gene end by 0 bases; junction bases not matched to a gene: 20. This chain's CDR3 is CALGEPAAPSYWGIVDTDKLIF. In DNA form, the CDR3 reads TGTGCTCTTGGGGAACCTGCGGCTCCCTCGTACTGGGGGATCGTCGACACCGATAAACTCATCTTT.

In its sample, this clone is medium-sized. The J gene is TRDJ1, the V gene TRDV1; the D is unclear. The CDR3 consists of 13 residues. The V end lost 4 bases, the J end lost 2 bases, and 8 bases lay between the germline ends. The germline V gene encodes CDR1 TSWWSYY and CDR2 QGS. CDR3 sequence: CALGVRTTDKLIF. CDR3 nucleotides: TGTGCTCTTGGGGTTCGTACTACCGATAAACTCATCTTT.

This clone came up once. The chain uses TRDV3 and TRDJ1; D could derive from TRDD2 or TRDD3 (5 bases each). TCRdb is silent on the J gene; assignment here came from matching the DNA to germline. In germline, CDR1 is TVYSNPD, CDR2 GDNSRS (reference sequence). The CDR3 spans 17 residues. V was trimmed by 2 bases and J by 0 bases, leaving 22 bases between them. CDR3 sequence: CAFDFLRGVLYTDKLIF. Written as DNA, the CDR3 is TGTGCCTTTGATTTCCTCCGGGGGGTATTGTACACCGATAAACTCATCTTT.

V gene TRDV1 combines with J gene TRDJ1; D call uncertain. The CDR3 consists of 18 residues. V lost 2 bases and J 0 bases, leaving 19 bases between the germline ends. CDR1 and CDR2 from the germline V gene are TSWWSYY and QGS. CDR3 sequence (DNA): TGTGCTCTTGGGGAAAGGGCCCGTTCCAACCCCTACACCGATAAACTCATCTTT. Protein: CALGERARSNPYTDKLIF.

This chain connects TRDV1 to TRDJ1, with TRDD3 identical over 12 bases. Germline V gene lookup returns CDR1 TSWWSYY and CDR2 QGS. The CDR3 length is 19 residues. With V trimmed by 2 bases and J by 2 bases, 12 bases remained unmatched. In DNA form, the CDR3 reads TGTGCTCTTGGGGAAGGTCCTACTGGGGGATACTCAAGGACCGATAAACTCATCTTT. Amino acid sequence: CALGEGPTGGYSRTDKLIF.

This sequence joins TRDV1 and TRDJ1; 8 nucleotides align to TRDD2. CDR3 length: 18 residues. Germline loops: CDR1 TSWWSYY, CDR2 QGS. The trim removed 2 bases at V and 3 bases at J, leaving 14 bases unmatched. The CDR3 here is CALGETTFLGRWSDKLIF. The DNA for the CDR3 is TGTGCTCTTGGGGAAACCACCTTCCTAGGGCGATGGTCCGATAAACTCATCTTT.

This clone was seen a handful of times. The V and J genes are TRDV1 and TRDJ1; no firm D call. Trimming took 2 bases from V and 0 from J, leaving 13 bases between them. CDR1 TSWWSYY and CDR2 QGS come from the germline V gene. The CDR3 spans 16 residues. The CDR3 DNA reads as TGTGCTCTTGGGGAATCTGGAGATCAGTACACCGATAAACTCATCTTT. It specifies CALGESGDQYTDKLIF.

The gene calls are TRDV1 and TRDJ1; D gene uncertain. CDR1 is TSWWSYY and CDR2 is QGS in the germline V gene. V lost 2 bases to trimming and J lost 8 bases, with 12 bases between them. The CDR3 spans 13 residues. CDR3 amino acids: CALGEGGSEKLIF. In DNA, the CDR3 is TGTGCTCTTGGGGAAGGCGGGTCGGAGAAACTCATCTTT.

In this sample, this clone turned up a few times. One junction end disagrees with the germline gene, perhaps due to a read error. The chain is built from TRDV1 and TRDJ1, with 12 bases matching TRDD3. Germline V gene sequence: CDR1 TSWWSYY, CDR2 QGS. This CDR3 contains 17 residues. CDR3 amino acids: CALGGLLGDTNDDKRIF. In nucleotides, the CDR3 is TGTGCTCTTGGGGGACTTCTGGGGGATACGAATGATGATAAACGCATCTTT.

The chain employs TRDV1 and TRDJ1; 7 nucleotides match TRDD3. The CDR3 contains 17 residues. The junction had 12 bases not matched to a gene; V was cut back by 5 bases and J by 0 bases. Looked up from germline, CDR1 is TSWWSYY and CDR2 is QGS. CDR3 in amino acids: CALGPQGWGTYTDKLIF. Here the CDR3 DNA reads TGTGCTCTTGGGCCCCAGGGATGGGGGACGTACACCGATAAACTCATCTTT.

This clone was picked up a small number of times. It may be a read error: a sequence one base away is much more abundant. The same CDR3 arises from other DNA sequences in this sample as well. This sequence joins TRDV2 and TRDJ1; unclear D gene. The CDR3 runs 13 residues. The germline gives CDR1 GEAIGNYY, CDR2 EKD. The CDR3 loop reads CACDSSCPDKLIF. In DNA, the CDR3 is TGTGCCTGTGACTCCTCCTGCCCCGATAAGCTCATCTTT.

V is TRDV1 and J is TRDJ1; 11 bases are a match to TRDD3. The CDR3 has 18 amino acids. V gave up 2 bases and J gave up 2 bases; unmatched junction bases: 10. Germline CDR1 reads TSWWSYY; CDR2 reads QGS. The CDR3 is CALGEFAPWGILTDKLIF. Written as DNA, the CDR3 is TGTGCTCTTGGGGAATTTGCTCCCTGGGGGATACTTACCGATAAACTCATCTTT.

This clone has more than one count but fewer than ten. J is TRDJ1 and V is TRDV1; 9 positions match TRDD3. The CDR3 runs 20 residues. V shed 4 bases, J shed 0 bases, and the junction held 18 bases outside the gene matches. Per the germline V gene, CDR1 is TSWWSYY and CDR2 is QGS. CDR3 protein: CALGASSRWGIATYTDKLIF. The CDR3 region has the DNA TGTGCTCTTGGGGCAAGTAGTAGGTGGGGGATAGCAACGTACACCGATAAACTCATCTTT.

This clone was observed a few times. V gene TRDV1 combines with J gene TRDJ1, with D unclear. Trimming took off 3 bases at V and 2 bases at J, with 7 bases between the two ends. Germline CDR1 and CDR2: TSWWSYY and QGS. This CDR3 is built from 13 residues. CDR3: CALGDFETDKLIF. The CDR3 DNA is TGTGCTCTTGGGGACTTCGAGACCGATAAACTCATCTTT.

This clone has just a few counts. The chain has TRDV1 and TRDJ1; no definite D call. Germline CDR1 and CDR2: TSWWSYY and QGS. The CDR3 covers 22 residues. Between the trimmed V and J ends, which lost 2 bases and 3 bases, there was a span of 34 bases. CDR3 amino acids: CALGEGWLYPLLFSRDADKLIF. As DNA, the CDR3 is TGTGCTCTTGGGGAAGGGTGGCTTTACCCCCTCTTGTTTTCCAGAGACGCCGATAAACTCATCTTT.

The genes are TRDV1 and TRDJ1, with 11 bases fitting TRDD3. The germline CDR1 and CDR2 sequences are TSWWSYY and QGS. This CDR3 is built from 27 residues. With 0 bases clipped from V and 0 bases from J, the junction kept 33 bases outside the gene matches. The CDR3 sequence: CALGELTLHAKIRWGIRKTEYTDKLIF. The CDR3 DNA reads TGTGCTCTTGGGGAACTAACCCTACACGCTAAGATTAGATGGGGGATACGCAAGACGGAGTACACCGATAAACTCATCTTT.

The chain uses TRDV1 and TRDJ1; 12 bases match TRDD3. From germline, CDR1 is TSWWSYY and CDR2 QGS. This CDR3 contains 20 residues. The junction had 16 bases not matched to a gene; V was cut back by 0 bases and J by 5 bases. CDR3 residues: CALGELVPSTYWGIQDKLIF. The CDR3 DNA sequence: TGTGCTCTTGGGGAACTAGTACCTTCTACGTACTGGGGGATACAAGATAAACTCATCTTT.